This T cell receptor beta chain comes out of a study of T cells in Graves' hyperthyroidism and ophthalmopathy. Study-wide findings and caveats: Stable hyperthyroidism was separated from ophthalmopathy by a model based on 13 V-J features. Researchers found most expanded thyroid clonotypes above 0.001 in blood as well.

On this clonotype: Its antigen is unknown.

Germline V gene lookup returns CDR1 DFQATT and CDR2 SNEGSKA (reference sequence). With V trimmed by 4 bases and J by 5 bases, 4 bases remained unmatched. The CDR3 loop spans 13 amino acids. Amplified TCR beta CDR3 regions derived from RNA transcripts. Primed by the HTBI set, a first-round RT-PCR was run on the TCR CDR3. TCRdb independently ran MiXCR on the multiplex PCR reads; one entry per CDR3 protein. Among 660,000 or so distinct CDR3 sequences listed, about 45% were seen once. Exclusion criteria comprised uncontrolled infection, other autoimmune disease, pregnancy or lactation. Orbital computed tomography, thyroid ultrasound, serum thyroxine and TRAb, and clinical symptoms together informed the diagnoses.

Specimen: peripheral blood or thyroid tissue (not recorded which). This chain joins TRBV20-1 and TRBJ1-4; 7 nucleotides align to TRBD1. This receptor was taken from an adult man with Graves' disease, either hyperthyroidism or ophthalmopathy (not recorded which). CDR3 amino acids: CSANDRANEKLFF. For the CDR3, the DNA is TGCAGTGCTAATGACAGGGCGAATGAAAAACTGTTTTTT.